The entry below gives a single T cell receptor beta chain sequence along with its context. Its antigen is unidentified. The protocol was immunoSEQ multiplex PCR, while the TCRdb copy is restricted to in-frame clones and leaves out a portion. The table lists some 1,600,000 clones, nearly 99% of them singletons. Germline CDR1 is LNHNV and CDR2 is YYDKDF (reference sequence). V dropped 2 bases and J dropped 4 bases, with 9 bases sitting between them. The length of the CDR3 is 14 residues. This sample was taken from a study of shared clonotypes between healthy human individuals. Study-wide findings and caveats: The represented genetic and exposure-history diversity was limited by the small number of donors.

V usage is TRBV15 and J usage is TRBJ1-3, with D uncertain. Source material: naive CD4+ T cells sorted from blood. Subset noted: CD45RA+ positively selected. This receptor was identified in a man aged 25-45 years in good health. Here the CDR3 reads CATSRPTPGNTIYF. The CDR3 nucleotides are TGTGCCACCAGCAGACCGACACCGGGAAACACCATATATTTT.